This T cell receptor (beta chain) stems from a study of blood T cell repertoires in COVID-19. On the study more broadly: In each case, the material was cDNA or gDNA derived from T cells, B-cell-depleted T cells, or PBMCs.

Method: immunoSEQ multiplex PCR; TCRdb's copy keeps in-frame clones and lacks some. The table shows 200,000 to 250,000 clones, with approximately 82% occurring only once. This CDR3 region has 13 residues. Germline V gene sequence: CDR1 KGHSH, CDR2 LQKENI. After removal of 3 bases from V and 6 bases from J, the junction contained 3 bases not matched to a gene. This clonotype originated in an elderly woman with acute or convalescent COVID-19. The sequencing input was peripheral blood. The chain combines TRBV18 with TRBJ1-2; 8 positions match TRBD1. The CDR3 region is CASSPGQENGYTF. The CDR3 DNA reads TGTGCCAGCTCACCGGGACAGGAAAATGGCTACACCTTC. Complete variable domain (other parts from reference TRBV18 and TRBJ1-2): NAGVMQNPRHLVRRRGQEARLRCSPMKGHSHVYWYRQLPEEGLKFMVYLQKENIIDESGMPKERFSAEFPKEGPSILRIQQVVRGDSAAYFCASSPGQENGYTFGSGTRLTVV.